This is a list of T cell receptor beta chains from one sample in a study of blood T cell repertoires in COVID-19. Sequencing was performed with immunoSEQ multiplex PCR; in TCRdb, only in-frame clones are kept and a portion is missing. This repertoire shows fewer than 250,000 clones, approximately 83% found once; its top ten account for roughly 5%. Sequenced sample: PBMCs or T cells enriched from blood (not recorded which). The origin of the receptors is a woman between 50 and 59 years old who had been exposed to COVID-19. The CDR3 runs from the conserved cysteine through the conserved F or W. D genes are given only for firm matches. Where a row states a size, it is once, few, many or the class of an expanded clone; other rows omit it.

CDR3 DNA: TGCGCCAGCAGCGGGACAGGGGGCGCGACTGAAGCTTTCTTT; CDR3 protein: CASSGTGGATEAFF; V gene: TRBV5-1; D gene: TRBD1; J gene: TRBJ1-1; clone size: NA
CDR3 DNA: TGTGCCAGTAGGCTAGCTAGCTCCTACAATGAGCAGTTCTTC; CDR3 protein: CASRLASSYNEQFF; V gene: TRBV19; D gene: NA; J gene: TRBJ2-1; clone size: NA
CDR3 DNA: TGTGCCAGCAGTCGGACTAGCGGGGGGGCAGAGACCCAGTACTTC; CDR3 protein: CASSRTSGGAETQYF; V gene: TRBV6-6; D gene: TRBD2; J gene: TRBJ2-5; clone size: NA
CDR3 DNA: TGTGCCAGCAGGAGGATCATGATGGAGGAGCAGTTCTTC; CDR3 protein: CASRRIMMEEQFF; V gene: TRBV12-3/TRBV12-4; D gene: NA; J gene: TRBJ2-1; clone size: once
CDR3 DNA: TGCGCCAGCTCCAGGGGGACAAACACCGGGGAGCTGTTTTTT; CDR3 protein: CASSRGTNTGELFF; V gene: TRBV5-1; D gene: TRBD1; J gene: TRBJ2-2; clone size: NA
CDR3 DNA: TGTGCCAGCAGCTTATCCGGGACAGAGACCTACGAGCAGTACTTC; CDR3 protein: CASSLSGTETYEQYF; V gene: TRBV7-2; D gene: TRBD1; J gene: TRBJ2-7; clone size: once
CDR3 DNA: TGTGCCAGCAGTTACTCGCCGGGTCGAGGTAATTCACCCCTCCACTTT; CDR3 protein: CASSYSPGRGNSPLHF; V gene: TRBV6-2/TRBV6-3; D gene: NA; J gene: TRBJ1-6; clone size: NA
CDR3 DNA: TGTGCCAGCAGTGAAGGGCAGGGGGACGAGACCCAGTACTTC; CDR3 protein: CASSEGQGDETQYF; V gene: TRBV2; D gene: TRBD1; J gene: TRBJ2-5; clone size: NA
CDR3 DNA: TGTGCCAGCAGTACTGGACAGGGCAATCAGCCCCAGCATTTT; CDR3 protein: CASSTGQGNQPQHF; V gene: TRBV27; D gene: TRBD1; J gene: TRBJ1-5; clone size: NA
CDR3 DNA: TGTGCCAGCGGTAAGACAGGGGGCTTTCGGACTGAAGCTTTCTTT; CDR3 protein: CASGKTGGFRTEAFF; V gene: TRBV6-5; D gene: TRBD1; J gene: TRBJ1-1; clone size: few
CDR3 DNA: TGTGCCAGCAGTCCATCATTCGGGACAGGGTTCCCGAATAACTATGGCTACACCTTC; CDR3 protein: CASSPSFGTGFPNNYGYTF; V gene: TRBV6-6; D gene: TRBD1; J gene: TRBJ1-2; clone size: NA
CDR3 DNA: TGTGCCATCCCGACAGGGAGAGGCTATGGCTACACCTTC; CDR3 protein: CAIPTGRGYGYTF; V gene: TRBV10-3; D gene: TRBD1; J gene: TRBJ1-2; clone size: NA
CDR3 DNA: TGTGCCAGCTCACTTGATCTCCAGGGGGATAATGGCTACACCTTC; CDR3 protein: CASSLDLQGDNGYTF; V gene: TRBV18; D gene: TRBD1; J gene: TRBJ1-2; clone size: NA
CDR3 DNA: TGTGCCAGCAGCACCCGGACAGGGGGCCGATTGAATCCTAGTGAGCAGTTCTTC; CDR3 protein: CASSTRTGGRLNPSEQFF; V gene: TRBV21-1; D gene: NA; J gene: TRBJ2-1; clone size: NA
CDR3 DNA: TGTGCCAGCCAAATCAGGGCTCGGGGCTACACCTTC; CDR3 protein: CASQIRARGYTF; V gene: TRBV6-5; D gene: NA; J gene: TRBJ1-2; clone size: NA
CDR3 DNA: TGTGCCAGTAGGTCTCGGGCTAGCGAGGCACCAGATACGCAGTATTTT; CDR3 protein: CASRSRASEAPDTQYF; V gene: TRBV19; D gene: NA; J gene: TRBJ2-3; clone size: once
CDR3 DNA: TGTGCCAGCAGCCTTTCCGGGAGGGCCGGCTACACCTTC; CDR3 protein: CASSLSGRAGYTF; V gene: TRBV9; D gene: NA; J gene: TRBJ1-2; clone size: NA
CDR3 DNA: TGTGCCAGCAACAGCTTCGGGGGTATACAGGCCTTCGAAGAGACCCAGTACTTC; CDR3 protein: CASNSFGGIQAFEETQYF; V gene: TRBV28; D gene: NA; J gene: TRBJ2-5; clone size: NA
CDR3 DNA: TGTGCCAGCAGCCAAGACAGGCTGCCCTATAATTCACCCCTCCACTTT; CDR3 protein: CASSQDRLPYNSPLHF; V gene: TRBV3-1/TRBV3-2; D gene: NA; J gene: TRBJ1-6; clone size: NA
CDR3 DNA: TGTGCCAGCAGACTCTCGGGGGACGCCCTGGGCTACACCTTC; CDR3 protein: CASRLSGDALGYTF; V gene: TRBV27; D gene: NA; J gene: TRBJ1-2; clone size: NA
CDR3 DNA: TGTGCCAGCAGCCCCGGGGGGCCCACAGATACGCAGTATTTT; CDR3 protein: CASSPGGPTDTQYF; V gene: TRBV5-4; D gene: NA; J gene: TRBJ2-3; clone size: NA
CDR3 DNA: TGTGCCAGCAGCTTACGGGACAGGGAGGCCAATCAGCCCCAGCATTTT; CDR3 protein: CASSLRDREANQPQHF; V gene: TRBV7-8; D gene: TRBD1; J gene: TRBJ1-5; clone size: NA
CDR3 DNA: TGCGCCAGCAGCCAAGAATCGTCGAAGGTCGTTCGACAGGGGAATGAAAAACTGTTTTTT; CDR3 protein: CASSQESSKVVRQGNEKLFF; V gene: TRBV4-1; D gene: TRBD1; J gene: TRBJ1-4; clone size: NA
CDR3 DNA: TGCGCCAGCAGTGATCGCCCGGGTGGTGAGCAGTTCTTC; CDR3 protein: CASSDRPGGEQFF; V gene: TRBV10-1; D gene: NA; J gene: TRBJ2-1; clone size: NA
CDR3 DNA: TGTGCCAGCAGCCAAGATATAGCTAGCAATGAGCAGTTCTTC; CDR3 protein: CASSQDIASNEQFF; V gene: TRBV14; D gene: NA; J gene: TRBJ2-1; clone size: once
CDR3 DNA: TGTGCCAGTAGCCCCAACTCAGGGGTCCAGCCCCAGCATTTT; CDR3 protein: CASSPNSGVQPQHF; V gene: TRBV19; D gene: NA; J gene: TRBJ1-5; clone size: NA
CDR3 DNA: TGTGCCAGTAGTAGCGACAGGGTATCACCCCTCCACTTT; CDR3 protein: CASSSDRVSPLHF; V gene: TRBV19; D gene: TRBD1; J gene: TRBJ1-6; clone size: NA
CDR3 DNA: TGTGCCAGCAGTCCGCCTCAGCAGGGAGCGGGACCCCAGCATTTT; CDR3 protein: CASSPPQQGAGPQHF; V gene: TRBV28; D gene: NA; J gene: TRBJ1-5; clone size: NA
CDR3 DNA: TGCGCCAGCAGCCTCCAATCCCAAGGGGATGAAGCTTTCTTT; CDR3 protein: CASSLQSQGDEAFF; V gene: TRBV4-1; D gene: NA; J gene: TRBJ1-1; clone size: NA
CDR3 DNA: TGTGCCAGCAGCCAGACAGGGTACTCACCCCTCCACTTT; CDR3 protein: CASSQTGYSPLHF; V gene: TRBV12-3/TRBV12-4; D gene: TRBD1; J gene: TRBJ1-6; clone size: NA
CDR3 DNA: TGTGCCAGCAGCTCCTCTCGGAGCTTATCCGGGGAGCTGTTTTTT; CDR3 protein: CASSSSRSLSGELFF; V gene: TRBV11-2; D gene: NA; J gene: TRBJ2-2; clone size: NA
CDR3 DNA: TGCAGTGCTAGTGGACAGGGAAGGATGAACACTGAAGCTTTCTTT; CDR3 protein: CSASGQGRMNTEAFF; V gene: TRBV20-1; D gene: TRBD1; J gene: TRBJ1-1; clone size: NA
CDR3 DNA: TGTGCCAGCACCCTGAACGCCTACGGGGACACTCGCTCCTACAATGAGCAGTTCTTC; CDR3 protein: CASTLNAYGDTRSYNEQFF; V gene: TRBV27; D gene: NA; J gene: TRBJ2-1; clone size: NA
CDR3 DNA: TGTGCCAGCAGTTTATTACAGCTCTATGGCTACACCTTC; CDR3 protein: CASSLLQLYGYTF; V gene: TRBV12-3/TRBV12-4; D gene: NA; J gene: TRBJ1-2; clone size: NA
CDR3 DNA: TGTGCCTCCTGCCCTGGGGGCCGAGCTAACTATGGCTACACCTTC; CDR3 protein: CASCPGGRANYGYTF; V gene: TRBV19; D gene: NA; J gene: TRBJ1-2; clone size: NA
CDR3 DNA: TGTGCCAGCTCACCGTCGGACATCGGGTATACTAATGAAAAACTGTTTTTT; CDR3 protein: CASSPSDIGYTNEKLFF; V gene: TRBV18; D gene: NA; J gene: TRBJ1-4; clone size: NA
CDR3 DNA: TGTGCCAGCAGCCTTGGGCCTGTGGGGGGGAATGAGCAGTTCTTC; CDR3 protein: CASSLGPVGGNEQFF; V gene: TRBV4-2; D gene: TRBD2; J gene: TRBJ2-1; clone size: NA
CDR3 DNA: TGTGCCAGCTCACCACGTTCTAGCGGGGGGGCCGGGGAGCAGTTCTTC; CDR3 protein: CASSPRSSGGAGEQFF; V gene: TRBV18; D gene: TRBD2; J gene: TRBJ2-1; clone size: NA
CDR3 DNA: TGTGCCAGCAGCTTAGGACAGGGTAACACTGAAGCTTTCTTT; CDR3 protein: CASSLGQGNTEAFF; V gene: TRBV7-3; D gene: TRBD1; J gene: TRBJ1-1; clone size: NA
CDR3 DNA: TGTGCCAGCAGTGGTCCTCAGAAGAGGGAGGGCTTGAACACTGAAGCTTTCTTT; CDR3 protein: CASSGPQKREGLNTEAFF; V gene: TRBV6-1; D gene: NA; J gene: TRBJ1-1; clone size: NA
CDR3 DNA: TGTGCCAGCAGCCAAAACCCAGGGGTCGGAGGCTACACCTTC; CDR3 protein: CASSQNPGVGGYTF; V gene: TRBV3-1/TRBV3-2; D gene: NA; J gene: TRBJ1-2; clone size: few
CDR3 DNA: TGTGCCAGCAGTTATGCGTACGAGCAGTACTTC; CDR3 protein: CASSYAYEQYF; V gene: TRBV6-2/TRBV6-3; D gene: NA; J gene: TRBJ2-7; clone size: NA
CDR3 DNA: TGTGCCAGCTCAGGGGCACTCGGCGGGGGAGGTACAGATACGCAGTATTTT; CDR3 protein: CASSGALGGGGTDTQYF; V gene: TRBV28; D gene: NA; J gene: TRBJ2-3; clone size: NA
CDR3 DNA: TGTGCCACCGGGATACTGACCGGGACAGAGTACAATGAGCAGTTCTTC; CDR3 protein: CATGILTGTEYNEQFF; V gene: TRBV10-3; D gene: TRBD1; J gene: TRBJ2-1; clone size: once
CDR3 DNA: TGTGCCAGCAGTTGGGGCGTTACTGAAGCTTTCTTT; CDR3 protein: CASSWGVTEAFF; V gene: TRBV12-3/TRBV12-4; D gene: NA; J gene: TRBJ1-1; clone size: NA
CDR3 DNA: TGTGCCAGCAGCTCCCCCCGCGACATTGGCTACACCTTC; CDR3 protein: CASSSPRDIGYTF; V gene: TRBV6-5; D gene: NA; J gene: TRBJ1-2; clone size: NA